The rows below give T cell receptor beta chains drawn from one sample of a study of technical replicates of blood from a handful of donors. Only in-frame clones appear in the TCRdb table, and some are missing; sequencing was by immunoSEQ multiplex PCR. This sample has approximately 88,000 clones, with around 96% found just once. Material for sequencing was T cells isolated from PBMCs. The receptors here all came from a human donor in good health. Both conserved end residues are part of each CDR3. D genes are given only for firm matches. Only part of the rows carry a size: once, few, many, or a class if the clone is expanded.

d_gene: NA; abundance: NA; v_gene: TRBV15; j_gene: TRBJ2-5; CDR3aa: CATSIPNLEAQYF; CDR3nt: TGTGCCACCAGCATCCCGAATCTGGAGGCCCAGTACTTC
d_gene: TRBD2; abundance: NA; v_gene: TRBV27; j_gene: TRBJ2-1; CDR3aa: CASTETSPSGNLYEQFF; CDR3nt: TGTGCCAGCACCGAAACGTCCCCTAGCGGGAATCTGTATGAGCAGTTCTTC
d_gene: NA; abundance: NA; v_gene: TRBV18; j_gene: TRBJ2-7; CDR3aa: CASSPAATYEQYF; CDR3nt: TGTGCCAGCTCACCAGCGGCTACCTACGAGCAGTACTTC
d_gene: TRBD1; abundance: NA; v_gene: TRBV27; j_gene: TRBJ1-4; CDR3aa: CASRRQGVEKLFF; CDR3nt: TGTGCCAGCAGGCGTCAGGGGGTGGAAAAACTGTTTTTT
d_gene: TRBD2; abundance: NA; v_gene: TRBV5-1; j_gene: TRBJ2-1; CDR3aa: CASSEGLAGNYNEQFF; CDR3nt: TGCGCCAGCAGCGAGGGACTAGCGGGAAATTACAATGAGCAGTTCTTC
d_gene: TRBD1; abundance: NA; v_gene: TRBV5-4; j_gene: TRBJ2-7; CDR3aa: CASSSPGTGVTYEQYF; CDR3nt: TGTGCCAGCAGCTCTCCCGGGACAGGGGTCACCTACGAGCAGTACTTC
d_gene: NA; abundance: NA; v_gene: TRBV28; j_gene: TRBJ2-5; CDR3aa: CASLDGTSWEETQYF; CDR3nt: TGTGCCAGCCTCGACGGGACATCTTGGGAAGAGACCCAGTACTTC
d_gene: NA; abundance: NA; v_gene: TRBV19; j_gene: TRBJ1-5; CDR3aa: CASSIRIGGGLDQPQHF; CDR3nt: TGTGCCAGTAGTATCCGAATTGGGGGGGGGTTAGACCAGCCCCAGCATTTT
d_gene: NA; abundance: NA; v_gene: TRBV27; j_gene: TRBJ2-3; CDR3aa: CASRLASTDTQYF; CDR3nt: TGTGCCAGCAGGCTAGCTAGCACAGATACGCAGTATTTT
d_gene: NA; abundance: NA; v_gene: TRBV27; j_gene: TRBJ1-5; CDR3aa: CASSVQGPNQPQHF; CDR3nt: TGTGCCAGCAGTGTACAGGGTCCCAATCAGCCCCAGCATTTT
d_gene: NA; abundance: NA; v_gene: TRBV5-6; j_gene: TRBJ2-1; CDR3aa: CASSFRLVPYNEQFF; CDR3nt: TGTGCCAGCAGCTTCCGACTAGTCCCCTACAATGAGCAGTTCTTC
d_gene: NA; abundance: NA; v_gene: TRBV4-1; j_gene: TRBJ2-1; CDR3aa: CASSPARDYNEQFF; CDR3nt: TGCGCCAGCAGCCCGGCGAGGGATTACAATGAGCAGTTCTTC
d_gene: TRBD2; abundance: NA; v_gene: TRBV28; j_gene: TRBJ2-1; CDR3aa: CALESGSTSNEQFF; CDR3nt: TGTGCCCTAGAAAGCGGGAGTACATCGAATGAGCAGTTCTTC
d_gene: TRBD2; abundance: NA; v_gene: TRBV7-2; j_gene: TRBJ2-3; CDR3aa: CASSPEREGLTDTQYF; CDR3nt: TGTGCCAGCAGCCCCGAGCGGGAGGGCCTAACAGATACGCAGTATTTT
d_gene: NA; abundance: NA; v_gene: TRBV29-1; j_gene: TRBJ2-7; CDR3aa: CSVLSGLALNSYEQYF; CDR3nt: TGCAGCGTTCTAAGCGGGCTAGCGCTTAACTCCTACGAGCAGTACTTC
d_gene: NA; abundance: once; v_gene: TRBV19; j_gene: TRBJ2-3; CDR3aa: CASTRVASTDTQYF; CDR3nt: TGTGCCAGTACACGGGTGGCCAGCACAGATACGCAGTATTTT
d_gene: NA; abundance: NA; v_gene: TRBV6-5; j_gene: TRBJ2-7; CDR3aa: CASRHSYEQYF; CDR3nt: TGTGCCAGCAGACACAGCTACGAGCAGTACTTC
d_gene: NA; abundance: NA; v_gene: TRBV5-8; j_gene: TRBJ2-5; CDR3aa: CASSFGAAGIELETQYF; CDR3nt: TGTGCCAGCAGCTTTGGGGCTGCAGGGATCGAACTAGAGACCCAGTACTTC
d_gene: NA; abundance: NA; v_gene: TRBV9; j_gene: TRBJ1-5; CDR3aa: CASSVGGVNQPQHF; CDR3nt: TGTGCCAGCAGCGTAGGGGGGGTCAATCAGCCCCAGCATTTT
d_gene: TRBD2; abundance: NA; v_gene: TRBV9; j_gene: TRBJ2-7; CDR3aa: CASSAGGLAGFYEQYF; CDR3nt: TGTGCCAGCAGCGCTGGGGGACTAGCGGGGTTCTACGAGCAGTACTTC
d_gene: NA; abundance: once; v_gene: TRBV28; j_gene: TRBJ1-3; CDR3aa: CASSLPQGTVGTDSGNTIYF; CDR3nt: TGTGCCAGCAGTTTACCCCAGGGAACCGTAGGCACAGACTCTGGAAACACCATATATTTT
d_gene: NA; abundance: NA; v_gene: TRBV15; j_gene: TRBJ2-3; CDR3aa: CATSLGSTDTQYF; CDR3nt: TGTGCCACCAGCCTCGGGAGCACAGATACGCAGTATTTT
d_gene: TRBD1; abundance: NA; v_gene: TRBV18; j_gene: TRBJ1-2; CDR3aa: CASSPDRGPYGYTF; CDR3nt: TGTGCCAGCTCACCGGACAGGGGGCCTTATGGCTACACCTTC
d_gene: TRBD1; abundance: NA; v_gene: TRBV19; j_gene: TRBJ1-2; CDR3aa: CASNRDRVRGGYTF; CDR3nt: TGTGCCAGTAACCGGGACAGGGTAAGAGGCGGCTACACCTTC
d_gene: NA; abundance: NA; v_gene: TRBV27; j_gene: TRBJ1-2; CDR3aa: CASSLFQGQTGYTF; CDR3nt: TGTGCCAGCAGTTTATTTCAGGGACAAACCGGCTACACCTTC
d_gene: TRBD1; abundance: NA; v_gene: TRBV30; j_gene: TRBJ2-7; CDR3aa: CAGDRGLSSYEQYF; CDR3nt: TGTGCCGGAGACAGGGGGCTAAGCTCCTACGAGCAGTACTTC
d_gene: NA; abundance: NA; v_gene: TRBV19; j_gene: TRBJ2-3; CDR3aa: CASSVQGWQRTDTQYF; CDR3nt: TGTGCCAGTAGCGTACAGGGTTGGCAACGCACAGATACGCAGTATTTT
d_gene: TRBD2; abundance: NA; v_gene: TRBV4-3; j_gene: TRBJ2-7; CDR3aa: CASSQDPASGSYEQYF; CDR3nt: TGCGCCAGCAGCCAAGATCCTGCTAGCGGATCCTACGAGCAGTACTTC
d_gene: NA; abundance: NA; v_gene: TRBV5-1; j_gene: TRBJ2-7; CDR3aa: CASSLGAGDEQYF; CDR3nt: TGCGCCAGCAGCCTAGGGGCAGGGGACGAGCAGTACTTC
d_gene: TRBD1; abundance: NA; v_gene: TRBV2; j_gene: TRBJ1-5; CDR3aa: CASSSTGTDYQPQHF; CDR3nt: TGTGCCAGCAGTTCTACCGGGACAGACTATCAGCCCCAGCATTTT